One sample yielded the 21 T cell receptor beta chains listed below, sequenced in a study of CD4 T cells in relation to SARS-CoV-2 and coronaviruses (dated by TCRdb to the early 2020s). The method was the immunoSEQ multiplex PCR assay. The immuneACCESS repertoire file appears here via TCRdb, limited to in-frame rearrangements. These files lack a portion of the clones; in checked studies, under half of the deficit traces to unresolved V genes, and the cause of the others is not known. Here the sample has approximately 41,000 clones; 84% occur a single time. 1.2% of the sample rests with the top ten. These TCRs' antigens remain unknown. The sequenced sample consisted of naive CD4+ T cells from PBMCs, cultured in vitro. This specimen's cell subset or site label, interpreted: naive CD4+ T cells isolated by negative enrichment. The receptors derive from an adult with COVID-19.

The chain carries TRBV7-3 and TRBJ2-1; 11 nucleotides line up with TRBD2. CDR1 and CDR2 from the germline V gene are SGHTA and FQGTGA. There are 16 residues in the CDR3. V gave up 3 bases and J gave up 5 bases; unmatched junction bases: 6. The CDR3 nucleotides are TGTGCCAGCAGCTTGACTAGCGGGGTGGCAAACAATGAGCAGTTCTTC. This encodes CASSLTSGVANNEQFF.

This clone was seen a single time. The chain couples TRBV10-3 to TRBJ2-3; the match to TRBD2 covers 7 bases. This CDR3 region has 12 residues. V lost 10 bases and J lost 3; bases outside the gene matches: 4. Germline values: CDR1 ENHRY, CDR2 SYGVKD. The CDR3 nucleotides read TGTGCCACAGCGGGGAGGACAGATACGCAGTATTTT. It is translated as CATAGRTDTQYF.

The rearrangement uses TRBV18 and TRBJ1-4; perhaps TRBD1 as D (6 bases). The V end was cut by 5 bases, the J end by 3 bases, with 13 bases between. The CDR3 loop spans 15 amino acids. Germline V gene data show CDR1 as KGHSH and CDR2 as LQKENI. CDR3: CASSLQGGPNEKLFF. The DNA for the CDR3 is TGTGCCAGCTCATTACAGGGAGGACCTAATGAAAAACTGTTTTTT.

The genes are TRBV7-9 and TRBJ2-7; TRBD1 or TRBD2 may be the D gene (5 bases each). Per germline, CDR1 SEHNR and CDR2 FQNEAQ (reference sequence). The V and J ends lost 5 bases and 1 base respectively, with 15 bases between them. The CDR3 is made up of 15 amino acids. The CDR3: CASSATGTVSYEQYF. The CDR3 DNA is TGTGCCAGCAGCGCCACCGGGACCGTATCCTACGAGCAGTACTTC.

The chain is built from TRBV6-4 and TRBJ2-2; 12 bases are shared with TRBD2. The CDR3 is made up of 15 amino acids. CDR1 MRHNA and CDR2 SNTAGT come from the germline V gene. Trimming cost V 5 bases and J 6 bases; bases outside gene matches: 4. CDR3 in amino acids: CASSSSGRASGELFF. The DNA for the CDR3 is TGTGCCAGCAGTTCTAGCGGGAGGGCCTCCGGGGAGCTGTTTTTT.

This chain links TRBV5-8 with TRBJ2-1; 8 bases are shared with TRBD2. Germline V CDR1 and CDR2: SGHTS, YDEGEE. V shed 9 bases, J shed 10 bases, and the junction held 15 bases outside the gene matches. CDR3 length: 14 residues. The CDR3 sequence: CANRAGETKTEQFF. As DNA, the CDR3 is TGTGCCAACCGAGCGGGAGAGACTAAGACCGAGCAGTTCTTC.

This clone was recorded once. This sequence joins TRBV7-8 and TRBJ1-1, with unresolved D. The CDR3 extends over 15 amino acids. Trimming removed 4 bases from V and 2 bases from J, with 14 bases in between. CDR1 is SGHVS, CDR2 FQNEAQ, per germline. CDR3 sequence: CASSSGSGVNTEAFF. The DNA for the CDR3 is TGTGCCAGCAGCTCGGGATCGGGAGTAAACACTGAAGCTTTCTTT.

The chain uses TRBV12-3 or TRBV12-4 and TRBJ2-2; D unresolved. This CDR3 has 13 amino acids. V shed 3 bases and J shed 6 bases, with 8 bases lying between them. CDR3 amino acids: CASSFNGPGELFF. The CDR3 coding sequence is TGTGCCAGCAGTTTTAATGGGCCCGGGGAGCTGTTTTTT.

V usage is TRBV28 and J usage is TRBJ2-7; 11 bases map to TRBD2. CDR3 length: 14 residues. Germline CDR1 is MDHEN and CDR2 is SYDVKM. Germline trimming cut 0 bases from V and 9 bases from J; bases unmatched to any gene: 4. The CDR3 region has the DNA TGTGCCAGCAGTTTATGGATACTAGCGGGAGTGCAGTACTTC. Translating gives CASSLWILAGVQYF.

The rearrangement joins TRBV11-2 to TRBJ2-7; D is unclear. The germline V gene has CDR1 SGHAT and CDR2 FQNNGV. V lost 4 bases and J 2 bases, leaving 15 bases between the germline ends. This CDR3 comprises 15 residues. CDR3 residues: CASSSIVGRTYEQYF. The CDR3 DNA is TGTGCCAGCAGCTCCATCGTCGGCAGGACCTACGAGCAGTACTTC.

This clone was picked up a small number of times. The V gene is TRBV4-1, the J gene TRBJ2-1; 14 positions agree with TRBD2. Germline-derived CDR1 and CDR2 are MGHRA and YSYEKL. CDR3 length: 15 residues. V was clipped by 1 base and J by 9 bases; unmatched bases: 2. Here the CDR3 reads CASSQGLAGGFEQFF. CDR3 in DNA: TGCGCCAGCAGCCAAGGACTAGCGGGAGGGTTTGAGCAGTTCTTC.

The CDR3 protein is CASSPSSAKNIQYF. As DNA, the CDR3 is TGTGCCAGCAGCCCAAGTTCAGCCAAAAACATTCAGTACTTC. This chain connects TRBV5-6 to TRBJ2-4; D is unresolved. V lost 4 bases to trimming and J lost 0 bases, with 8 bases between them. The CDR3 is 14 residues long. Looked up from germline, CDR1 is SGHDT and CDR2 is YYEEEE.

The chain recombines TRBV6-2 or TRBV6-3 with TRBJ1-5; 7 positions match TRBD1. Germline values: CDR1 MNHEY, CDR2 SVGEGT. CDR3 length: 15 amino acids. The junction had 10 bases not matched to a gene; V was cut back by 6 bases and J by 5 bases. CDR3: CASSRRLTGDQPQHF. CDR3 in DNA: TGTGCCAGCAGCCGCAGGCTAACAGGGGATCAGCCCCAGCATTTT.

The V and J genes are TRBV25-1 and TRBJ2-1; 11 bases line up with TRBD2. The V segment lost 3 bases and the J segment 6 bases; nucleotides outside the gene matches: 4. This CDR3 spans 15 amino acids. Germline values: CDR1 MGHDK, CDR2 SYGVNS. The CDR3, as DNA: TGTGCCAGCAGTGACCCTAGCGGGAGGTTCAATGAGCAGTTCTTC. Its translation is CASSDPSGRFNEQFF. Full variable domain (rest looked up from reference TRBV25-1 and TRBJ2-1): EADIYQTPRYLVIGTGKKITLECSQTMGHDKMYWYQQDPGMELHLIHYSYGVNSTEKGDLSSESTVSRIRTEHFPLTLESARPSHTSQYLCASSDPSGRFNEQFFGPGTRLTVL.

This clone was counted once. The genes are TRBV2 and TRBJ1-1; weak D call: TRBD1 (6 bases). Looked up from germline, CDR1 is SNHLY and CDR2 is FYNNEI. The CDR3 loop spans 13 amino acids. Trimming left V 5 bases short and J 8 bases short, with 15 bases between. CDR3 sequence: CASSLDRKTEAFF. In nucleotides, the CDR3 is TGTGCCAGCAGTCTCGACAGGAAGACAGAAGCTTTCTTT.

The V call is TRBV7-2, the J call TRBJ1-1; 8 bases map to TRBD1. CDR3 length equals 15 residues. With V trimmed by 4 bases and J by 2 bases, 6 bases remained unmatched. Germline V CDR1 and CDR2: SGHTA, FQGNSA. The CDR3 DNA is TGTGCCAGCAGCTCTCCGACAGGGGATAACACTGAAGCTTTCTTT. Its protein is CASSSPTGDNTEAFF. Drawing the rest from reference TRBV7-2 and TRBJ1-1, the complete variable domain is GAGVSQSPSNKVTEKGKDVELRCDPISGHTALYWYRQSLGQGLEFLIYFQGNSAPDKSGLPSDRFSAERTGGSVSTLTIQRTQQEDSAVYLCASSSPTGDNTEAFFGQGTRLTVV.

V gene TRBV7-9 combines with J gene TRBJ2-3, with D possibly TRBD1 on 8 matching bases. V was cut by 4 bases and J by 3 bases, with 14 bases left in between. Germline V gene data show CDR1 as SEHNR and CDR2 as FQNEAQ (reference sequence). The CDR3 length is 15 residues. The CDR3 is CASSSTGGGTDTQYF. In DNA form, the CDR3 reads TGTGCCAGCAGCTCAACAGGGGGGGGGACAGATACGCAGTATTTT.

This chain links TRBV10-3 with TRBJ2-2, with D unresolved. The germline CDR1 and CDR2 sequences are ENHRY and SYGVKD. The CDR3 runs to 14 residues. V was clipped by 3 bases and J by 1 base, with 6 bases between them. The CDR3 nucleotides are TGTGCCATCAGTGAATGGCAGAACACCGGGGAGCTGTTTTTT. Protein sequence: CAISEWQNTGELFF.

The chain recombines TRBV5-5 with TRBJ2-5; D is uncertain. CDR3 length: 11 residues. Trimming removed 2 bases from V and 4 bases from J, with 3 bases in between. The V gene's germline CDR1 is SGHKS and CDR2 YYEKEE (reference sequence). CDR3 sequence: CASSLRETQYF. CDR3 DNA: TGTGCCAGCAGCTTAAGAGAGACCCAGTACTTC. Combining the CDR3 with reference TRBV5-5 and TRBJ2-5 gives the whole variable domain DAGVTQSPTHLIKTRGQQVTLRCSPISGHKSVSWYQQVLGQGPQFIFQYYEKEERGRGNFPDRFSARQFPNYSSELNVNALLLGDSALYLCASSLRETQYFGPGTRLLVL.

The chain uses TRBV5-6 and TRBJ1-1, with D hard to call. V was clipped by 1 base and J by 7 bases, with 5 bases between them. There are 11 residues in the CDR3. Germline CDR1 and CDR2: SGHDT and YYEEEE. The CDR3 nucleotides are TGTGCCAGCAGCTTGTCCAGTGAAGCTTTCTTT. Amino acids: CASSLSSEAFF.

The rearrangement uses TRBV28 and TRBJ1-2; weak D call: TRBD1 (6 bases). Looked up from germline, CDR1 is MDHEN and CDR2 is SYDVKM. The CDR3 runs to 13 residues. Trimming removed 3 bases from V and 4 bases from J, with 9 bases in between. The CDR3 nucleotides are TGTGCCAGCAGTTTCACAGGGCCCTATGGCTACACCTTC. Amino acid sequence: CASSFTGPYGYTF.